The 23 T cell receptor beta chains in this list originate from one sample, sequenced in a study of post-analysis software for immune sequencing data. These receptors lack a known antigen. Prepared TCR beta cDNA libraries contained unique molecular identifiers. TCRdb redid the calling of the PCR reads with MiXCR, one entry per CDR3 protein. In the table there are hundreds of thousands of distinct CDR3 sequences, less than 45% of which are singletons. General observations from the study: TRBV segments more frequent in patients than in controls numbered five and included TRBV5-6, TRBV5-1 and TRBV20-1.

The sample comprised blood. These receptors were taken from a girl aged 5-17 years with multiple sclerosis.

The CDR3 nucleotides are TGCAGCGTTGCCGAACTGAACACTGAAGCTTTCTTT. Encoded protein: CSVAELNTEAFF. V and J are TRBV29-1 and TRBJ1-1; D remains unclear. CDR3 size: 12 residues. V lost 4 bases and J 0 bases, leaving 6 bases between the germline ends. CDR1 SQVTM and CDR2 ANQGSEA come from the germline V gene.

The chain uses TRBV10-3 and TRBJ2-7; D possibly corresponds to TRBD2 (6 bases). The J call may be wrong; the DNA end is better matched by TRBJ2-5. CDR1 and CDR2 (germline): ENHRY, SYGVKD. CDR3 size: 12 residues. This chain's CDR3 is CAISPGRETQYF. The CDR3 region has the DNA TGTGCCATCAGTCCAGGGAGGGAGACCCAGTACTTC.

This clonotype was picked up a small number of times. This chain links TRBV30 with TRBJ2-7; D is uncertain. Deletions cut 0 bases from V and 7 bases from J, with 7 bases between. Looked up from germline, CDR1 is GTSNPN and CDR2 is SVGIG (reference sequence). This CDR3 comprises 11 residues. CDR3 loop: CAWSVLGEQYF. The CDR3 DNA reads TGTGCCTGGAGTGTACTGGGAGAGCAGTACTTC. The full variable domain, its missing parts supplied by reference TRBV30 and TRBJ2-7, is SQTIHQWPATLVQPVGSPLSLECTVEGTSNPNLYWYRQAAGRGLQLLFYSVGIGQISSEVPQNLSASRPQDRQFILSSKKLLLSDSGFYLCAWSVLGEQYFGPGTRLTVT.

To note about this clonotype: The junction and the germline gene differ at one end; a read error may be behind it. The J gene is TRBJ2-4, the V gene TRBV4-2, with 7 bases lining up with TRBD2. The CDR3 consists of 15 residues. The germline V gene encodes CDR1 LGHNA and CDR2 YNFKEQ. In DNA form, the CDR3 reads TGTGCCAGCAGCCAAGAGATGCGGGAGAAAAGCATTCAGTACTTC. It encodes CASSQEMREKSIQYF.

The gene calls are TRBV29-1 and TRBJ1-2; D gene uncertain. V dropped 7 bases and J dropped 7 bases, with 7 bases sitting between them. CDR3 length: 9 amino acids. Germline CDR1 is SQVTM and CDR2 is ANQGSEA. The CDR3: CSGDGGYTF. As DNA, the CDR3 is TGCAGCGGTGACGGTGGCTACACCTTC.

The chain is built from TRBV7-9 and TRBJ2-5; either TRBD1 or TRBD2 may fit D (6 bases each). The CDR3 extends over 15 amino acids. Germline V gene sequence: CDR1 SEHNR, CDR2 FQNEAQ (reference sequence). The germline V and J ends were trimmed by 4 bases and 4 bases, with 16 bases remaining between them. The CDR3 is CASSSHREVGETQYF. Written as DNA, the CDR3 is TGTGCCAGCAGCTCCCACAGGGAGGTCGGAGAGACCCAGTACTTC. Filled out from reference TRBV7-9 and TRBJ2-5, the complete variable domain reads DTGVSQNPRHKITKRGQNVTFRCDPISEHNRLYWYRQTLGQGPEFLTYFQNEAQLEKSRLLSDRFSAERPKGSFSTLEIQRTEQGDSAMYLCASSSHREVGETQYFGPGTRLLVL.

The CDR3 protein is CASSASGNSYNEQFF. The CDR3, as DNA: TGTGCCAGCAGCGCTAGCGGGAACTCCTACAATGAGCAGTTCTTC. V usage is TRBV7-9 and J usage is TRBJ2-1; 9 bases are a match to TRBD2. The CDR3 contains 15 residues. V shed 5 bases, J shed 0 bases, and the junction held 2 bases outside the gene matches. Germline CDR1 and CDR2: SEHNR and FQNEAQ (reference sequence).

This chain joins TRBV6-2 or TRBV6-3 and TRBJ2-6; D is undetermined. This CDR3 is 12 amino acids long. Trimming took off 8 bases at V and 7 bases at J, with 9 bases between the two ends. CDR1 is MNHEY, CDR2 SVGEGT, per germline. For the CDR3, the DNA is TGTGCCAGCGGCACTTTCGCCAACGTCCTGACTTTC. This gives the protein CASGTFANVLTF.

J is TRBJ2-1 and V is TRBV12-5, with a weak D call TRBD2 (6 bases). Trimming left V 5 bases short and J 8 bases short, with 16 bases between. CDR1 is LGHNT and CDR2 is FRNRAP in the germline V gene. The CDR3 is made up of 14 amino acids. The CDR3 spells CASGGGVSSDEQFF. In DNA form, the CDR3 reads TGTGCTAGTGGTGGAGGGGTGTCAAGTGATGAGCAGTTCTTC.

In this sample, this clonotype turned up a few times. V usage is TRBV20-1 and J usage is TRBJ2-1, with D perhaps TRBD1 (5 bases). This CDR3 is 12 amino acids long. Per the germline V gene, CDR1 is DFQATT and CDR2 is SNEGSKA (reference sequence). Trimming pared 4 bases from V and 9 bases from J, leaving 13 bases between. The CDR3 here is CSANPIDSEQFF. The DNA for the CDR3 is TGCAGTGCTAACCCTATAGACAGTGAGCAGTTCTTC.

This chain uses TRBV12-3 or TRBV12-4 with TRBJ2-1; D remains ambiguous. This CDR3 is built from 13 residues. The V gene lost 5 bases and the J gene lost 12 bases, with 17 bases spanning the gap. The CDR3 region is CASSQGQVGMQFF. The CDR3 DNA follows: TGTGCCAGCAGTCAAGGTCAGGTTGGGATGCAGTTCTTC.

The genes are TRBV7-3 and TRBJ2-3, with D hard to call. The V gene's germline CDR1 is SGHTA and CDR2 FQGTGA. This CDR3 has 15 residues. V was shortened by 2 bases and J by 2 bases, with 11 bases between the two germline ends. CDR3 sequence: CASSLAVRTTDTQYF. The CDR3 nucleotides are TGTGCCAGCAGCTTAGCGGTCAGAACCACAGATACGCAGTATTTT.

The DNA for the CDR3 is TGTGCCATCACCGAACAGGGGACAAACTATGGCTACACCTTC. This gives the protein CAITEQGTNYGYTF. The rearrangement links TRBV10-3 to TRBJ1-2; 7 nucleotides align to TRBD1. CDR3 length: 14 amino acids. The ends lost 7 bases at V and 2 bases at J; junction bases unmatched: 7. Germline V gene data show CDR1 as ENHRY and CDR2 as SYGVKD.

The chain carries TRBV7-2 and TRBJ2-1; possible D gene TRBD2, 5 bases. The V gene lost 5 bases and the J gene lost 3 bases, with 8 bases spanning the gap. This CDR3 is 13 amino acids long. Germline V gene sequence: CDR1 SGHTA, CDR2 FQGNSA. CDR3: CASSATSYNEQFF. The CDR3 coding sequence is TGTGCCAGCAGCGCTACTAGCTACAATGAGCAGTTCTTC. Full variable domain (outside the CDR3, taken from reference TRBV7-2 and TRBJ2-1): GAGVSQSPSNKVTEKGKDVELRCDPISGHTALYWYRQSLGQGLEFLIYFQGNSAPDKSGLPSDRFSAERTGGSVSTLTIQRTQQEDSAVYLCASSATSYNEQFFGPGTRLTVL.

J is TRBJ2-1 and V is TRBV20-1, with 11 bases fitting TRBD2. The CDR3 has 14 residues. J lost 9 bases, V lost 1 base, and 5 bases had no gene match. The germline V gene has CDR1 DFQATT and CDR2 SNEGSKA (reference sequence). CDR3 sequence: CSARVGTSGFEQFF. CDR3 bases: TGCAGTGCTAGAGTCGGGACTAGCGGTTTTGAGCAGTTCTTC.

This chain joins TRBV7-8 and TRBJ1-6; D unresolved. Deletions cut 5 bases from V and 8 bases from J, with 16 bases between. Per the germline V gene, CDR1 is SGHVS and CDR2 is FQNEAQ. This CDR3 region has 15 residues. CDR3 DNA sequence: TGTGCCAGCAGCCCCAACATGTGGCCATATTCACCCCTCCACTTT. This sequence encodes CASSPNMWPYSPLHF.

This rearrangement joins TRBV7-9 to TRBJ2-7; D ambiguous. The CDR3 is made up of 14 amino acids. In germline, CDR1 is SEHNR, CDR2 FQNEAQ (reference sequence). The V and J ends lost 4 bases and 0 bases respectively, with 10 bases between them. The CDR3 is CASSSDPNSYEQYF. The CDR3, as DNA: TGTGCCAGCAGCTCCGATCCTAACTCCTACGAGCAGTACTTC.

There are a few counts of this clonotype. This chain links TRBV4-1 with TRBJ1-4, with a weak D call TRBD1 (5 bases). The V and J ends lost 1 base and 3 bases respectively, with 6 bases between them. The length of the CDR3 is 14 residues. Germline loops: CDR1 MGHRA, CDR2 YSYEKL. CDR3 DNA sequence: TGCGCCAGCAGCCAAGGGGGACCTAATGAAAAACTGTTTTTT. This sequence encodes CASSQGGPNEKLFF.

The V gene is TRBV28, the J gene TRBJ2-7, with 8 bases aligning to TRBD2. The CDR3 runs 17 residues. V was pared by 6 bases and J by 4 bases, with 17 bases of the junction left unmatched. Germline CDR1 and CDR2: MDHEN and SYDVKM. CDR3 protein: CASSPFDSGNAKYEQYF. The CDR3 DNA sequence: TGTGCCAGCAGCCCCTTCGATAGCGGGAATGCAAAATACGAGCAGTACTTC. The variable domain in full, completed from reference TRBV28 and TRBJ2-7, reads DVKVTQSSRYLVKRTGEKVFLECVQDMDHENMFWYRQDPGLGLRLIYFSYDVKMKEKGDIPEGYSVSREKKERFSLILESASTNQTSMYLCASSPFDSGNAKYEQYFGPGTRLTVT.

The chain couples TRBV14 to TRBJ2-3, with no clear D. The CDR3 extends over 15 amino acids. The ends were cut back, 3 bases at V and 0 bases at J, with 10 bases in the middle. The germline CDR1 and CDR2 sequences are SGHDN and FVKESK. The CDR3: CASSQSLSSTDTQYF. The CDR3 DNA follows: TGTGCCAGCAGCCAGAGCTTGTCTAGCACAGATACGCAGTATTTT.

The chain recombines TRBV20-1 with TRBJ1-1; D is unresolved. Trimming stripped 0 bases from V and 1 base from J, with 9 bases between. The CDR3 length is 14 residues. The germline gives CDR1 DFQATT, CDR2 SNEGSKA (reference sequence). The CDR3 DNA sequence: TGCAGTGCTAGAGATTATCCGGCGAACACTGAAGCTTTCTTT. This codes for CSARDYPANTEAFF.

This clonotype appeared a few times. This chain joins TRBV12-3 or TRBV12-4 and TRBJ2-7, with 13 nucleotides matching TRBD2. CDR3 length: 14 residues. J gave up 5 bases and V 7 bases, and 5 bases lay outside the gene matches. The CDR3 coding sequence is TGTGCCAGCACTATGACTAGCGGGAGGAACGAGCAGTACTTC. Encoded protein: CASTMTSGRNEQYF.

This chain joins TRBV12-3 or TRBV12-4 and TRBJ1-2, with TRBD1 identical over 8 bases. The V and J ends lost 5 bases and 7 bases, in that order; junction bases with no gene match: 12. The CDR3 has 15 residues. CDR3 DNA sequence: TGTGCCAGCAGTGCCTGGACAGGGCCAAAGGCTGGCTACACCTTC. It specifies CASSAWTGPKAGYTF.